The 4 T cell receptor beta chains below were found in one sample sequenced in a study of early T cells in non-severe SARS-CoV-2 infection. TCRdb processed the 5' RACE reads anew with MiXCR; each CDR3 protein has one entry. The sample comprises 20,000 to 30,000 distinct CDR3 sequences, around 4.2% of which are singletons, and about 4.6% rests with the top ten. The source material was whole blood. These receptors all come from an adult who was a healthcare worker with PCR-confirmed SARS-CoV-2 infection or an uninfected control (not recorded which).

In its sample, this clonotype was seen many times. The V call is TRBV20-1, the J call TRBJ2-3, with TRBD2 identical over 8 bases. After removal of 5 bases from V and 6 bases from J, the junction contained 4 bases not matched to a gene. The CDR3 is 12 amino acids. Germline V gene lookup returns CDR1 DFQATT and CDR2 SNEGSKA (reference sequence). This CDR3 reads CSASQRGDTQYF. CDR3 DNA sequence: TGCAGTGCTTCCCAGCGGGGGGATACGCAGTATTTT.

This clonotype was seen at least ten times. The CDR3 sequence: CASSTTSTYEQYF. The CDR3 DNA sequence: TGTGCCAGTAGTACTACGTCCACCTACGAGCAGTACTTC. J is TRBJ2-7 and V is TRBV19, with D unclear. Germline assignment: CDR1 LNHDA and CDR2 SQIVND (reference sequence). The CDR3 consists of 13 residues. Trimming pared 4 bases from V and 2 bases from J, leaving 9 bases between.

This clonotype was picked up many times. The chain couples TRBV3-1 to TRBJ1-2; D is undetermined. V shed 1 base and J shed 8 bases, with 8 bases lying between them. Germline-derived CDR1 and CDR2 are LGHDT and YNNKEL (reference sequence). This CDR3 has 12 residues. The CDR3 nucleotides are TGTGCCAGCAGCCAAGTTCTAGGGGGCTACACCTTC. Protein: CASSQVLGGYTF.

This clonotype is medium-sized (0.01 to 0.1%) within its sample. The chain couples TRBV3-1 to TRBJ2-6; D gene unclear. The CDR3 contains 13 residues. Trimming took off 5 bases at V and 7 bases at J, with 9 bases between the two ends. The germline V gene has CDR1 LGHDT and CDR2 YNNKEL (reference sequence). CDR3 DNA sequence: TGTGCCAGCAGCTTTGACATCGCCAACGTCCTGACTTTC. Its protein product is CASSFDIANVLTF.